Following are 27 T cell receptor beta chains from one sample sequenced in a study of T cell repertoires in aging, cancer and after chemotherapy. A mixed TRB-A/B primer pool amplified rearranged TRB by multiplex touch-down PCR. One entry per CDR3 protein results from TCRdb running MiXCR on the multiplex PCR reads. The sample consists of more than 10,000 distinct CDR3 sequences, about 30% of them appearing once. Peripheral blood genomic DNA, not sorted cells or RNA, was the template. Sequencing was carried out using blood. Receptors were obtained from a human donor in good health. The donor label of this sample is uncertain.

The sample holds a few counts of this clonotype. The gene calls are TRBV5-1 and TRBJ2-1; 12 nucleotides match TRBD2. Germline lookup yields CDR1 SGHRS and CDR2 YFSETQ. The V gene end was trimmed by 4 bases and the J gene end by 6 bases; junction bases not matched to a gene: 5. This CDR3 contains 15 residues. DNA for the CDR3: TGCGCCAGCAGCGGGGGACTAGCGGGTAGCAATGAGCAGTTCTTC. It encodes CASSGGLAGSNEQFF.

The chain recombines TRBV7-2 with TRBJ1-1; unclear D gene. Germline assignment: CDR1 SGHTA and CDR2 FQGNSA. Between the trimmed V and J ends, which lost 2 bases and 6 bases, there was a span of 19 bases. The CDR3 contains 16 residues. The DNA for the CDR3 is TGTGCCAGCAGCTTAAACCAATTGGGGATGGGCGCTGAAGCTTTCTTT. It yields the protein CASSLNQLGMGAEAFF. Using reference TRBV7-2 and TRBJ1-1 for the parts outside the CDR3, the full variable domain is GAGVSQSPSNKVTEKGKDVELRCDPISGHTALYWYRQSLGQGLEFLIYFQGNSAPDKSGLPSDRFSAERTGGSVSTLTIQRTQQEDSAVYLCASSLNQLGMGAEAFFGQGTRLTVV.

The chain uses TRBV24-1 and TRBJ2-2, with TRBD2 identical over 8 bases. There are 15 residues in the CDR3. V was pared by 5 bases and J by 6 bases, with 7 bases of the junction left unmatched. The germline CDR1 and CDR2 sequences are KGHDR and SFDVKD. The CDR3 loop reads CATSASAGAAGELFF. The CDR3 nucleotides are TGTGCCACCAGTGCCTCAGCGGGAGCGGCCGGGGAGCTGTTTTTT.

The genes are TRBV19 and TRBJ1-2, with 10 bases that match TRBD1. The germline V gene encodes CDR1 LNHDA and CDR2 SQIVND (reference sequence). This CDR3 has 14 amino acids. J was trimmed by 9 bases and V by 4 bases; bases with no gene match: 8. The CDR3 DNA is TGTGCCAGTAGTACCCGGACAGGGGGTAGAAGCTACACCTTC. It codes for CASSTRTGGRSYTF. Combining the CDR3 with reference TRBV19 and TRBJ1-2 gives the whole variable domain DGGITQSPKYLFRKEGQNVTLSCEQNLNHDAMYWYRQDPGQGLRLIYYSQIVNDFQKGDIAEGYSVSREKKESFPLTVTSAQKNPTAFYLCASSTRTGGRSYTFGSGTRLTVV.

This clonotype was counted between two and nine times. The DNA for the CDR3 is TGCAGTGCTAGAGATGGAGCGGGGGACAACAATGAGCAGTTCTTC. This gives the protein CSARDGAGDNNEQFF. This chain joins TRBV20-1 and TRBJ2-1; TRBD2 matches at 8 bases. Germline-derived CDR1 and CDR2 are DFQATT and SNEGSKA (reference sequence). After removal of 0 bases from V and 5 bases from J, the junction contained 6 bases not matched to a gene. The CDR3 is made up of 15 amino acids.

This clonotype is medium-sized in the sample. V gene TRBV19 combines with J gene TRBJ2-1; D is perhaps TRBD2 (6 bases). The V end was cut by 0 bases, the J end by 5 bases, with 14 bases between. The CDR3 runs to 16 residues. Per germline, CDR1 LNHDA and CDR2 SQIVND (reference sequence). CDR3 sequence (DNA): TGTGCCAGTAGTATAGAGAGGGGACTCGGAAACAATGAGCAGTTCTTC. It codes for CASSIERGLGNNEQFF.

The rearrangement uses TRBV13 and TRBJ2-1; TRBD2 aligns across 10 bases. Trimming at V came to 5 bases and at J to 5 bases, leaving 12 bases not matched to a gene. Germline values: CDR1 PRHDT, CDR2 FYEKMQ (reference sequence). The CDR3 totals 17 residues. CDR3 nucleotides: TGTGCCAGCAGCACCGCTCTCGGACTAGCGGAGCACAATGAGCAGTTCTTC. Its translation: CASSTALGLAEHNEQFF.

In its sample, this clonotype is medium-sized. The gene calls are TRBV6-4 and TRBJ2-3, with 8 bases matching TRBD2. The V gene's germline CDR1 is MRHNA and CDR2 SNTAGT. This CDR3 region has 14 residues. V shed 6 bases, J shed 0 bases, and the junction held 2 bases outside the gene matches. The CDR3: CASSVAGSTDTQYF. CDR3 coding DNA: TGTGCCAGCAGCGTAGCGGGAAGCACAGATACGCAGTATTTT.

The chain uses TRBV5-1 and TRBJ2-3; TRBD1 matches at 10 bases. This CDR3 comprises 16 residues. The germline CDR1 and CDR2 sequences are SGHRS and YFSETQ. Unmatched junction bases numbered 5, after V lost 0 bases and J lost 4 bases. The CDR3 region is CASSLDPGQGSDTQYF. CDR3 bases: TGCGCCAGCAGCTTGGATCCGGGACAGGGGTCAGATACGCAGTATTTT.

This clonotype came up once. CDR3 in DNA: TGCAGTGTAGGCTTTGGCAAAAACATTCAGTACTTC. This gives the protein CSVGFGKNIQYF. The V call is TRBV20-1, the J call TRBJ2-4; D gene uncertain. The CDR3 length is 12 residues. Trimming cost V 7 bases and J 3 bases, with 10 bases left between them. The germline CDR1 and CDR2 sequences are DFQATT and SNEGSKA (reference sequence).

As to this clonotype: A much larger clone is a single base away; this may be a read error. For the CDR3, the DNA is TGTGCCAGCAGCCCGGACAGGTCGGACGAGCAGTACTTC. Its translation is CASSPDRSDEQYF. The chain is built from TRBV5-6 and TRBJ2-7; 7 nucleotides match TRBD1. This CDR3 has 13 amino acids. The germline V gene encodes CDR1 SGHDT and CDR2 YYEEEE. V shed 4 bases, J shed 5 bases, and the junction held 6 bases outside the gene matches.

The rearrangement uses TRBV5-1 and TRBJ2-3; TRBD2 matches 9 bases. The CDR3 length is 14 residues. The germline CDR1 and CDR2 sequences are SGHRS and YFSETQ. The ends lost 4 bases at V and 6 bases at J; junction bases unmatched: 6. The CDR3 DNA reads as TGCGCCAGCAGCCCGTCTAGCGGGGCGGATACGCAGTATTTT. This translates into CASSPSSGADTQYF.

V and J are TRBV6-1 and TRBJ1-5; no firm D call. Trimming shortened V by 8 bases and J by 5 bases, and 7 bases separated the two germline ends. The germline V gene encodes CDR1 MNHNS and CDR2 SASEGT. The CDR3 covers 11 residues. DNA of the CDR3: TGTGCCAGCTACGAAGATCAGCCCCAGCATTTT. This translates into CASYEDQPQHF.

This clonotype was found a few times. The chain is built from TRBV6-1 and TRBJ2-3, with D perhaps TRBD1 or TRBD2 (5 bases each). Trimming left V 7 bases short and J 2 bases short, with 22 bases between. The germline V gene has CDR1 MNHNS and CDR2 SASEGT. The length of the CDR3 is 17 residues. The CDR3 reads CASTSYPPGRITDTQYF. CDR3 nucleotide sequence: TGTGCCAGCACCTCTTACCCCCCGGGACGGATCACAGATACGCAGTATTTT.

The V and J genes are TRBV20-1 and TRBJ1-1; TRBD1 is a possible D gene (6 bases). This CDR3 region has 14 residues. V shed 0 bases and J shed 5 bases, with 13 bases lying between them. Germline V gene sequence: CDR1 DFQATT, CDR2 SNEGSKA (reference sequence). In nucleotides, the CDR3 is TGCAGTGCTAGAGATGTGGGGGGCACGACTGAAGCTTTCTTT. Translating gives CSARDVGGTTEAFF.

By its share, this clonotype is medium-sized (0.01 to 0.1%). V usage is TRBV19 and J usage is TRBJ2-3; D is ambiguous. Germline V gene lookup returns CDR1 LNHDA and CDR2 SQIVND (reference sequence). CDR3 length equals 13 residues. V lost 5 bases and J 5 bases, leaving 11 bases between the germline ends. CDR3 nucleotide sequence: TGTGCCAGTAGTCTGACACCGGGAGATACGCAGTATTTT. Translation: CASSLTPGDTQYF.

The V gene is TRBV5-6, the J gene TRBJ2-3; 12 nucleotides match TRBD2. Germline values: CDR1 SGHDT, CDR2 YYEEEE. The CDR3 totals 16 residues. The V gene end was trimmed by 8 bases and the J gene end by 1 base; junction bases not matched to a gene: 8. The CDR3 DNA follows: TGTGCCAGATCGGGACTAGCGGGCGTTCGCACAGATACGCAGTATTTT. Translated: CARSGLAGVRTDTQYF.

The chain combines TRBV15 with TRBJ2-1, with 11 bases matching TRBD2. Per germline, CDR1 LNHNV and CDR2 YYDKDF (reference sequence). J was trimmed by 10 bases and V by 0 bases; bases with no gene match: 8. This CDR3 region has 16 residues. Written as DNA, the CDR3 is TGTGCCACCAGCAGAGATGGGACTAGCGGTTCACGGGAGCAGTTCTTC. Amino acid sequence: CATSRDGTSGSREQFF.

The chain uses TRBV27 and TRBJ2-7; TRBD1 or TRBD2 may be the D gene (5 bases each). The CDR3 is made up of 14 amino acids. In germline, CDR1 is MNHEY, CDR2 SMNVEV (reference sequence). V shed 5 bases and J shed 0 bases, with 11 bases lying between them. CDR3: CASSMGRSSYEQYF. Here the CDR3 DNA reads TGTGCCAGCAGTATGGGACGGAGCTCCTACGAGCAGTACTTC.

The chain joins TRBV5-4 to TRBJ2-3; 8 bases map to TRBD2. Germline lookup yields CDR1 SGHNT and CDR2 YYREEE (reference sequence). Unmatched junction bases numbered 3, after V lost 6 bases and J lost 0 bases. There are 14 residues in the CDR3. CDR3 sequence reads: CASNKRESTDTQYF. The CDR3 nucleotides read TGTGCCAGCAACAAGCGGGAGAGCACAGATACGCAGTATTTT.

V is TRBV2 and J is TRBJ1-2; D uncertain. The CDR3 has 12 residues. CDR1 SNHLY and CDR2 FYNNEI come from the germline V gene. V was clipped by 11 bases and J by 4 bases, with 14 bases between them. The CDR3 DNA reads TGTGCCGGGTCGATTACGAGCTATGGCTACACCTTC. It specifies CAGSITSYGYTF.

The CDR3 here is CASSLGDRQETQYF. The DNA of the CDR3 is TGTGCCAGCAGCTTAGGGGACAGGCAAGAGACCCAGTACTTC. The J gene is TRBJ2-5, the V gene TRBV7-9, with 8 positions matching TRBD1. The V gene's germline CDR1 is SEHNR and CDR2 FQNEAQ (reference sequence). The V and J ends lost 1 base and 2 bases, in that order; junction bases with no gene match: 0. CDR3 length equals 14 residues.

This clonotype is categorized as medium-sized (0.01 to 0.1%). V usage is TRBV12-3 or TRBV12-4 and J usage is TRBJ2-2; a weak D match, TRBD2 (6 bases). V was clipped by 5 bases and J by 6 bases, with 19 bases between them. The CDR3 totals 16 residues. The CDR3: CASSPEGRFGAGELFF. The CDR3 region has the DNA TGTGCCAGCAGTCCCGAGGGGAGGTTCGGTGCCGGGGAGCTGTTTTTT.

This chain joins TRBV5-4 and TRBJ2-3, with D unresolved. The CDR3 length is 14 residues. Germline-derived CDR1 and CDR2 are SGHNT and YYREEE (reference sequence). V lost 2 bases and J lost 0, with 7 bases in between. The CDR3 region is CASSFDGSTDTQYF. CDR3 DNA sequence: TGTGCCAGCAGCTTTGACGGTAGCACAGATACGCAGTATTTT. The whole variable domain, filled in from reference TRBV5-4 and TRBJ2-3, reads ETGVTQSPTHLIKTRGQQVTLRCSSQSGHNTVSWYQQALGQGPQFIFQYYREEENGRGNFPPRFSGLQFPNYSSELNVNALELDDSALYLCASSFDGSTDTQYFGPGTRLTVL.

The V call is TRBV27, the J call TRBJ1-2; the D gene is possibly TRBD1 (6 bases). Trimming left V 4 bases short and J 4 bases short, with 16 bases between. Germline CDR1 is MNHEY and CDR2 is SMNVEV (reference sequence). The CDR3 loop spans 15 amino acids. CDR3 sequence reads: CASSSAMTGRYGYTF. In DNA, the CDR3 is TGTGCCAGCAGTTCGGCCATGACAGGTCGCTATGGCTACACCTTC.

This clonotype is medium-sized (0.01 to 0.1%) by share. This chain links TRBV29-1 with TRBJ2-5; tentative D call: TRBD1 (6 bases). Trimming took 5 bases from V and 4 from J, leaving 23 bases between them. The germline V gene has CDR1 SQVTM and CDR2 ANQGSEA. The CDR3 length is 16 residues. CDR3 loop: CSVSTVGSIGGETQYF. CDR3 coding DNA: TGCAGCGTTAGTACGGTGGGGAGTATAGGGGGAGAGACCCAGTACTTC.

This chain joins TRBV7-2 and TRBJ1-5; 7 bases agree with TRBD1. The CDR3 has 14 residues. CDR1 is SGHTA and CDR2 is FQGNSA in the germline V gene. V gave up 5 bases and J gave up 4 bases; unmatched junction bases: 5. The CDR3 bases are TGTGCCAGCAGCCCGATGACAGGGAATCAGCCCCAGCATTTT. This sequence encodes CASSPMTGNQPQHF.